This TCR beta chain appears in the sequencing data of a study of shared clonotypes between healthy human individuals (dated by TCRdb to about 2020). A note on the overall study: A few men and a couple of women, aged 18 to 49 years, made up the cohort. To increase sequencing depth and limit assay-specific biases, different laboratories used diverse techniques to prepare libraries and sequence TCR repertoires. Between about 0.8 and 9.5 billion PBMCs per donor were obtained by leukapheresis. Blood TCR repertoires of about 5 healthy adults were deeply sequenced to estimate repertoire size and the extent of clonotype sharing between individuals. For each donor, three plates each were used for CD4 naive and CD4 memory, two plates were used for CD8 naive, and one plate was used for CD8 memory. Summary of the overall study and its limitations: Sampling was restricted to blood, and TCR repertoires in tissue are likely to differ from TCR repertoires in blood. Across four donors, approximately 5% of naive CD4, approximately 3.5% of naive CD8, under 2.5% of memory CD4, and approximately 0.42% of memory CD8 clonotypes were shared. Incomplete sequencing was indicated by rarefaction of sorted-subset datasets, despite the large sequencing depth. Naive subsets generally had larger estimated clonotype richness than memory subsets. Compared with non-shared clonotypes, the clonotypes found in all four sorted-subset donors had higher generation probabilities. Pairwise subsampling indicated that sequencing depth was expected to affect the degree of clonotype sharing among donors. Because the study included a small number of donors, the genetic and exposure-history diversity represented was limited.

Per the germline V gene (reference sequence), LNHDA is the CDR1 and SQIVND is the CDR2. V drops 4 bases and J drops 4 bases, leaving 26 bases in between. The CDR3 contains 18 residues, cysteine and phenylalanine counted. The read is trimmed to its CDR3 DNA, 54 bases read in frame from base 1. Regarding this clone: Its antigen is not yet known. It has no much larger one-base neighbor in the sample; base qualities were not kept.

Healthy HIV-negative adults with no recently reported acute infections or vaccinations were included as donors. All donors were Caucasian adults living in Nashville, Tennessee, USA. Magnetic negative selection was used to enrich CD4+ T cells, after which naive cells were positively selected on CD45RA and the negative fraction became the memory subset. Blood was obtained by leukapheresis, after which PBMCs were separated by Ficoll-Histopaque density gradient centrifugation and cryopreserved in liquid nitrogen vapor phase. Analytical flow cytometry was used to check the purity and quantity of every magnetically sorted T cell population. Genomic DNA was isolated from each sorted fraction and quantified by UV absorbance on a Nanodrop 2000c. Using the deep immunoSEQ assay, TCR CDR3 regions were amplified from genomic DNA by multiplex PCR. Extracted genomic DNA from each cell subset was distributed evenly across all wells of several immunoSEQ 96-well plates, and each plate was treated as a replicate. For sorted subsets, each replicate PCR was loaded with roughly 200 ng genomic DNA, equivalent to about 30,000 T cell genomes. Purified libraries were quantified with a Qubit 3.0 fluorometer, sized on a Bioanalyzer 2100, and re-quantified with the KAPA Library Quantification kit. Each immunoSEQ 96-well plate was sequenced on its own single-read 150-cycle Illumina NextSeq 550 flow cell. In the authors' own workflow: Because the immunoSEQ output included only junctional sequences and no quality scores, the filtering could not be the same as the filtering used for full-length reads. Sequences were annotated with PyIR, a Python wrapper for IgBLAST v1.9, using IMGT germline references to assign V/J genes and CDR3. Reads were removed for weak V/J assignments (E-value above 1e-6), missing CDR3, stop codons, out-of-frame junctions, or ambiguous translated residues. V3J clonotypes were defined as sequences sharing the same inferred V gene, J gene, and CDR3 amino acid sequence. The percentage overlap between two repertoires was calculated by dividing the number of shared unique clonotypes by the size of the smaller repertoire. RTK rarefaction, the Chao1 estimator, and Recon v2.1 estimates of unobserved clonotypes were used to assess repertoire richness. For all TCRbeta clonotypes obtained by the gDNA method from a few donors, generation probabilities were computed with OLGA. Drawn from immuneACCESS, this table holds only the in-frame rearrangements with V and J called that TCRdb kept. Clones are partly lost; checked studies trace under half to an unresolved V gene and leave the rest unexplained. That table furnishes V, J and clone size, whereas the DNA furnished D and trimming. Across this sample there are around 1.6 million clones, with 95% to 99% seen only once. The ten largest clones take up roughly 0.4% of the sample.

The TCR originated in a man aged 25 to 40 in good health. The rearrangement combines TRBV19 with TRBJ2-7; a tentative D match to TRBD2 spans 6 bases. The sequenced sample was naive CD4+ T cells sorted from blood. This sample's cell subset or site label indicates: CD45RA+ positively selected. The nucleotide sequence is given as TGTGCCAGTAGTACCCGGCGGTTTGCCGGGGGAACTCGTTACGAGCAGTACTTC. Its translation reads: CASSTRRFAGGTRYEQYF.